The T cell receptor beta chain described here comes from a study of blood T cell repertoires in COVID-19. Using immunoSEQ multiplex PCR, the repertoire was profiled, and TCRdb retains in-frame clones only, with some absent. The profile covers more than 200,000 clones, with roughly three quarters appearing a single time and approximately 4% taken by the ten largest. The table lists this clone with a count of one. Material: peripheral blood. The receptor comes from a woman in her thirties or forties with active or convalescent COVID-19.

CDR3 sequence reads: CASSSFTGNGQPQHF. Here the CDR3 DNA reads TGTGCCAGCAGCTCATTTACAGGGAACGGGCAGCCCCAGCATTTT. The gene calls are TRBV7-8 and TRBJ1-5; possibly TRBD1 for D (6 bases). The ends were cut back, 4 bases at V and 7 bases at J, with 17 bases in the middle. The CDR3 is 15 residues long. The V gene's germline CDR1 is SGHVS and CDR2 FQNEAQ. The complete variable domain, with remaining parts taken from reference TRBV7-8 and TRBJ1-5, reads GAGVSQSPRYKVAKRGQDVALRCDPISGHVSLFWYQQALGQGPEFLTYFQNEAQLDKSGLPSDRFFAERPEGSVSTLKIQRTQQEDSAVYLCASSSFTGNGQPQHFGDGTRLSIL.